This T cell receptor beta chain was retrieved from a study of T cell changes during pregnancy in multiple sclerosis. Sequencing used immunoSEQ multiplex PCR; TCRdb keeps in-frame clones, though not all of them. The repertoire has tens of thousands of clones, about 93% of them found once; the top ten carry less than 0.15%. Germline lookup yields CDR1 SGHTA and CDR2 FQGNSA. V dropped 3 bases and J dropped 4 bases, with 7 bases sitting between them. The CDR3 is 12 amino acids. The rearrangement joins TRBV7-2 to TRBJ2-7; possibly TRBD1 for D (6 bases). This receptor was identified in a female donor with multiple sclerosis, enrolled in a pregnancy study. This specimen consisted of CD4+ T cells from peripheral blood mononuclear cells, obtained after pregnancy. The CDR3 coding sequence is TGTGCCAGCAGCTTGACAGGTTACGAGCAGTACTTC. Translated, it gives CASSLTGYEQYF.